A selection of T cell receptor beta chains follows, all from one sample in a study of Graves' ophthalmopathy and Graves' hyperthyroidism. TCRdb redid the calling of the multiplex PCR reads with MiXCR, one entry per CDR3 protein. The table shows hundreds of thousands of distinct CDR3 sequences, with around 50% occurring only once. Sequencing was done on a sample of peripheral blood. These TCRs come from an adult man with Graves' ophthalmopathy. The CDR3 runs from the conserved cysteine through the conserved F or W. The order of the fields is clone size, J gene, D gene, V gene, CDR3 DNA, CDR3 protein. A D gene is named only where the DNA matches it firmly. The size of a clone is reported for some rows only, either as once, few or many, or as a class for expanded clones.

- | TRBJ1-6 | - | TRBV27 | TGTGCCAGCAGTTTGTATAGGGGGAGAGATTCACCCCTCCACTTT | CASSLYRGRDSPLHF
- | TRBJ1-4 | - | TRBV5-8 | TGTGCCAGCAGCTCAGGGCTTACCCCTACAACTAATGAAAAACTGTTTTTT | CASSSGLTPTTNEKLFF
many | TRBJ2-5 | - | TRBV25-1 | TGTGCCAGCAGTGAAAGGTGGGAGCTTGAGACCCAGTACTTC | CASSERWELETQYF
- | TRBJ1-1 | - | TRBV19 | TGTGCCCCAGAGAGGTGTGGCGCAGCTTTCTTT | CAPERCGAAFF
- | TRBJ1-3 | - | TRBV2 | TGTGCCAGCAGACTTGGACTGCCAAACACCATATATTTT | CASRLGLPNTIYF
- | TRBJ1-2 | TRBD1 | TRBV27 | TGTGCCACCAGTGATTTTGGCGACAGGGCTGGCTACACCTTC | CATSDFGDRAGYTF
few | TRBJ2-2 | TRBD1 | TRBV24-1 | TGTGCCACCAGTGGATCGACAGGGGCGAACGGGGAGCTGTTTTTT | CATSGSTGANGELFF
few | TRBJ1-2 | - | TRBV13 | TGTGCCAGCAGCTTAGGCCAGTATGGCTACACCTTC | CASSLGQYGYTF
once | TRBJ1-2 | TRBD1 | TRBV9 | TGCGCCAGCAGCTCCGGGACAGTCAACTATGGCTACACCTTC | CASSSGTVNYGYTF
- | TRBJ1-3 | - | TRBV7-9 | TGTGCCAGCAGCTTAGAAGACCGTACCCGTGGAGGAAACACCATATATTTT | CASSLEDRTRGGNTIYF
- | TRBJ2-5 | TRBD1 | TRBV7-2 | TGCGCCAGCAGTCCTGACAGGGGAGTCGCCGAGACCCAGTACTTC | CASSPDRGVAETQYF
- | TRBJ2-5 | TRBD2 | TRBV6-6 | TGTGCCAGCGGGGAGGGGGAGACCCAGTACTTC | CASGEGETQYF
- | TRBJ1-2 | TRBD1 | TRBV24-1 | TGTGCCACCAGCGATGGGACAGCCGGTGTCTACACCTTC | CATSDGTAGVYTF
many | TRBJ1-1 | - | TRBV7-3 | TGTGCCAGCAGCTCCGACAGTACTAACACTGAAGCTTTCTTT | CASSSDSTNTEAFF
- | TRBJ2-5 | - | TRBV20-1 | TGCAGTGCTAGAGATCTTAGGCAAGAGACCCAGTACTTC | CSARDLRQETQYF
- | TRBJ2-5 | TRBD1 | TRBV28 | TGTGCCAGCAGTTTCCCGGACACCCGAGGGGGCGAGACCCAGTACTTC | CASSFPDTRGGETQYF
- | TRBJ2-4 | - | TRBV25-1 | TGTGCCAGCAGCGAGGGGCAGGGTGTAGCCAAAAACATTCAGTACTTC | CASSEGQGVAKNIQYF
- | TRBJ2-2 | TRBD1 | TRBV5-6 | TGTGCCAGCAGCATTCAGGGGGACACCGGGGAGCTGTTTTTT | CASSIQGDTGELFF
many | TRBJ1-1 | - | TRBV9 | TGTGCCAGCAGCGTAGGGAGAGGATCAGAAGCTTTCTTT | CASSVGRGSEAFF
once | TRBJ2-7 | TRBD1 | TRBV10-3 | TGTGCCATCAGTGAGCCAGGACAGGACGAGCAGTACTTC | CAISEPGQDEQYF
- | TRBJ2-2 | - | TRBV12-3/TRBV12-4 | TGTGCCAGCAGGAGGGGGAACACCGGGGAGCTGTTTTTT | CASRRGNTGELFF
- | TRBJ2-2 | TRBD1 | TRBV27 | TGTGCCAGCAGTTTAGCAGGGGGAAATGCCGGGGAGCTGTTTTTT | CASSLAGGNAGELFF
- | TRBJ2-7 | - | TRBV13 | TGTGCCAGCAGCGCCCGAGGGGGTAGAGGCGAGCAGTACTTC | CASSARGGRGEQYF